The T cell receptor (beta chain) under discussion was sequenced for a study of blood T cell repertoires in COVID-19. About the research overall: There were acute and convalescent COVID-19 samples, and they came from the United States, Italy and Spain.

Notes on this clone: The same CDR3 can be traced to other DNA sequences in this sample.

Study processing details: Estimates of nucleated cell counts were drawn from the amplification of reference gene primers. Clones were read by immunoSEQ multiplex PCR, and TCRdb kept only the in-frame ones, dropping some. That table gives V, J and clone size, and the DNA gave D and trimming. In the table there are 200,000 to 250,000 clones, approximately 80% of which are singletons. The participants were between roughly 18 and 89 years old and came from 24 US areas. In assigning cohorts, the study relied on participant-reported clinical history. Trimming cost V 3 bases and J 0 bases, with 5 bases left between them. The CDR3 covers 13 residues. Germline CDR1 reads KGHSH; CDR2 reads LQKENI.

The sequenced material came from PBMCs or T cells enriched from blood (not recorded which). The rearrangement joins TRBV18 to TRBJ1-1; the D is unclear. This clonotype originated in a woman aged 40 to 55 with acute COVID-19. The DNA of the CDR3 is TGTGCCAGCTCACCTGACATGAACACTGAAGCTTTCTTT. It specifies CASSPDMNTEAFF.